The following is a TCR beta chain sequence with its context. Recruited during active infection, patients (from Seattle) were subsequently followed longitudinally. Authors' data handling: Nucleated cell counts were estimated from reference gene primer amplification. Sequencing used immunoSEQ multiplex PCR; TCRdb keeps in-frame clones, though not all of them. That table is the source of V, J and clone size, and D and trimming were worked out from the DNA. Among around 400,000 clones listed, 80% to 90% were seen once. This specimen comes from a study of blood T cell repertoires in COVID-19. Study as a whole: Sources were T cells, B-cell-depleted T cells, or PBMCs; the material itself was cDNA or gDNA.

V was shortened by 5 bases and J by 7 bases, with 12 bases between the two germline ends. CDR3 length equals 13 residues. Germline V gene sequence: CDR1 SGHAT, CDR2 FQNNGV. Source material: peripheral blood. This chain joins TRBV11-2 and TRBJ2-1, with D possibly matching TRBD2 (5 bases). This clonotype was obtained from a woman aged 60-70 years with COVID-19, enrolled during active disease. The chain's CDR3 is CASSPSSVNEQFF. The CDR3, as DNA: TGTGCCAGCAGCCCGAGTAGCGTAAATGAGCAGTTCTTC.